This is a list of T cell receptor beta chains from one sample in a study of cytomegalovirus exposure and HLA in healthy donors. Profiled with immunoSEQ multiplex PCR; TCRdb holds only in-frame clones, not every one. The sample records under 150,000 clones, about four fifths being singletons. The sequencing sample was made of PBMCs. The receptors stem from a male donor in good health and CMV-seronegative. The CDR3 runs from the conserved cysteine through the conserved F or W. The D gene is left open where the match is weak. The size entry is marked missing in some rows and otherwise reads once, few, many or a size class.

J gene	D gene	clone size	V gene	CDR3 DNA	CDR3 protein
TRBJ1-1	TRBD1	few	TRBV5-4	TGTGCCAGCAGCTTCAGGGAAGGGGGCTGGACTGAAGCTTTCTTT	CASSFREGGWTEAFF
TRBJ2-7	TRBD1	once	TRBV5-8	TGTGCCAGCAGCTCGACAGGGGGCGAGCAGTACTTC	CASSSTGGEQYF
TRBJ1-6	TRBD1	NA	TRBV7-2	TGTGCCAGCAGCCCCGACAGGGGGAATCCACCCCTCCACTTT	CASSPDRGNPPLHF
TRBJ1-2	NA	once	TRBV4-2	TGTGCCAGCAGCCAAGATCCTTTCCCTGGGCAGAGAGAATATGGCTACACCTTC	CASSQDPFPGQREYGYTF
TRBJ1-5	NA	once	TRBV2	TGTGCCAGCAGTGAATTGGCCTCCAATCAGCCCCAGCATTTT	CASSELASNQPQHF
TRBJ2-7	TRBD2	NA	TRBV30	TGTGCCTGGAGTGTCGGGGGGATTCGCTACGAGCAGTACTTC	CAWSVGGIRYEQYF
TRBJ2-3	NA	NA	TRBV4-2	TGTGCCAGCAGCCCCCTAGGGGGCACAGATACGCAGTATTTT	CASSPLGGTDTQYF
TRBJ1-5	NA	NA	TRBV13	TGTGCCAGCAAGACGAGGGGGAGCAATCAGCCCCAGCATTTT	CASKTRGSNQPQHF
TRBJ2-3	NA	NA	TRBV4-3	TGCGCCAGCAGCCAAGAAGCAGGGGATACGCAGTATTTT	CASSQEAGDTQYF
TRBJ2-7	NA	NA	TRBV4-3	TGCGCCAGCAGCCAAGACTACTCAACGGAGCAGTACTTC	CASSQDYSTEQYF
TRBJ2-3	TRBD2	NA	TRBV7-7	TGTGCTAGCAGCCAGGGACTAGGCGGGGATACGCAGTATTTT	CASSQGLGGDTQYF
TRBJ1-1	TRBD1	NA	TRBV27	TGTGCCAGCAGGGACAGGTTTATGAACACTGAAGCTTTCTTT	CASRDRFMNTEAFF
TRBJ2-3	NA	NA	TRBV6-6	TGTGCCAGCAGCCGCCTCGGACTGGGGTCGGATACGCAGTATTTT	CASSRLGLGSDTQYF
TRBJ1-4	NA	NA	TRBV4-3	TGCGCCAGCAGCCAAGAAATCCCGGCAACTAATGAAAAACTGTTTTTT	CASSQEIPATNEKLFF
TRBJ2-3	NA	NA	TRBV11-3	TGTGCCAGCAGCTTACTAGTATCACATACGCAGTATTTT	CASSLLVSHTQYF
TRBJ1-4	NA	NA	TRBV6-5	TGTGCCAGCAGGAAACCGGGACTTCAGGACGAAAAACTGTTTTTT	CASRKPGLQDEKLFF
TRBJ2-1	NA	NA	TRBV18	TGTGCCAGCTCACCACCGGATCTAGCGAGACACAATGAGCAGTTCTTC	CASSPPDLARHNEQFF
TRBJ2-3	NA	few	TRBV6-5	TGTGCCAGCCCGGGGGTTAGCACAGATACGCAGTATTTT	CASPGVSTDTQYF
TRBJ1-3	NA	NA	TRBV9	TGTGCCAGCAGCGTAGGGGAGGGGGGTGCTGGAAACACCATATATTTT	CASSVGEGGAGNTIYF
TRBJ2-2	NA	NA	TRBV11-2	TGTGCCAGCAGCCCCGGTAACGGGGAGCTGTTTTTT	CASSPGNGELFF
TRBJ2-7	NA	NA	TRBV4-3	TGCGCCAGCAGCCGGACAGCGGACAGCTCCTACGAGCAGTACTTC	CASSRTADSSYEQYF
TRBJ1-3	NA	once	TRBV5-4	TGTGCCAGCAGCAACCCTAGCGCTCCTGGAAACACCATATATTTT	CASSNPSAPGNTIYF
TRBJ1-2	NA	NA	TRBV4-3	TGCGCCAGCAGCCAAGATCGCGCTACCTATGGCTACACCTTC	CASSQDRATYGYTF
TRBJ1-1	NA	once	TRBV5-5	TGTGCCAGCAGCCGACAGGACGGGGAAGCTTTCTTT	CASSRQDGEAFF
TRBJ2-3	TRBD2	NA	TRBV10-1	TGCGCCAGCAGCCCCTATGGCGGGGGGTCCGATACGCAGTATTTT	CASSPYGGGSDTQYF
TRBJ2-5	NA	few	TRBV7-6	TGTGCCAGCAGCTTGTCTACCGCCCAAGAGACCCAGTACTTC	CASSLSTAQETQYF
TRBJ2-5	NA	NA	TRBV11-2	TGTGCCAGCAGCTCAAGGGGTAGGGGGTCCCAAGAGACCCAGTACTTC	CASSSRGRGSQETQYF